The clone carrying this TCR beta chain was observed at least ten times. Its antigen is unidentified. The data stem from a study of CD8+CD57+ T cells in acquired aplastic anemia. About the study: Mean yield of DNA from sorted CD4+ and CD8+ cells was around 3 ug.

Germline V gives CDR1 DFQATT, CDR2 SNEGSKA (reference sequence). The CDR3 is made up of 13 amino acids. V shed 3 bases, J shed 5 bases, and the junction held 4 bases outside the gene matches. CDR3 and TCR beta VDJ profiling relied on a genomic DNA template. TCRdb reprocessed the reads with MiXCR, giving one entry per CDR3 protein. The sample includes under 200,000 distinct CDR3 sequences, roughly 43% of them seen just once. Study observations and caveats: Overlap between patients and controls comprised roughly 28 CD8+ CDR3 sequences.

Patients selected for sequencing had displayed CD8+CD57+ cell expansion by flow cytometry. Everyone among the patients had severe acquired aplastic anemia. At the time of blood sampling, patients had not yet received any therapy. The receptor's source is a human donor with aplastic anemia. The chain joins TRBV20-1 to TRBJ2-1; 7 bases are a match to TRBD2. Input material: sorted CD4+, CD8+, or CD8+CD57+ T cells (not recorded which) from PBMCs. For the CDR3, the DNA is TGCAGTGCTAGTAGCGGGTTCGACAATGAGCAGTTCTTC. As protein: CSASSGFDNEQFF.